This T cell receptor (beta chain) was documented in a study of OX40 agonist ivuxolimab in advanced cancers. The study's findings and limits: At doses 0.1 to 3.0 mg/kg, CD4+ and CD8+ clones expanded.

This table comes from immunoSEQ multiplex PCR, and its TCRdb copy is limited to in-frame clones, with some not included. The sample records about 77,000 clones, around 90% being singletons. V was pared by 5 bases and J by 4 bases, with 3 bases between. The germline V gene encodes CDR1 SGHNT and CDR2 YENEEA. CDR3 length: 11 residues. Details on this clone: Its antigen is not identified.

This receptor was taken from an adult with an advanced solid tumor such as melanoma, head and neck, liver or kidney cancer. This chain connects TRBV11-3 to TRBJ2-1; D unresolved. The sample in question was CD4+ or CD8+ T cells sorted from blood, obtained in a trial of the OX40 agonist ivuxolimab. This CDR3 is CASSAYNEQFF. The CDR3 nucleotides are TGTGCCAGCAGCGCATACAATGAGCAGTTCTTC.